Described below is a single T cell receptor (beta chain) sequence and its context. Antigen specificity is unknown. The data belong to a study of T cell repertoires in cytomegalovirus infection. Study outcomes and limitations: Dominating the ex vivo response were HLA-C-restricted CMV-specific TCR beta clonotypes. Using cumulative public TCR beta family frequency, the authors identified those who carried CMV together with the relevant HLA.

TCRdb re-called the reads with MiXCR, one entry per CDR3 protein. The sample carries about 740,000 distinct CDR3 sequences, under 40% recorded once. This CDR3 is built from 11 residues. CDR1 and CDR2 (germline): SGHRS, YFSETQ. Trimming took off 7 bases at V and 4 bases at J, with 6 bases between the two ends. The gene calls are TRBV5-1 and TRBJ1-3; TRBD1 is a possible D gene (5 bases). Source material: PBMCs. This clonotype originated in a human donor in good health (CMV status not recorded). Some clones in this sample may be carry-over from other donors' samples. The CDR3 sequence is CASGGGNTIYF. The CDR3 DNA reads TGCGCCAGCGGGGGAGGAAACACCATATATTTT. Supplemented by reference TRBV5-1 and TRBJ1-3, the full variable domain reads KAGVTQTPRYLIKTRGQQVTLSCSPISGHRSVSWYQQTPGQGLQFLFEYFSETQRNKGNFPGRFSGRQFSNSRSEMNVSTLELGDSALYLCASGGGNTIYFGEGSWLTVV.